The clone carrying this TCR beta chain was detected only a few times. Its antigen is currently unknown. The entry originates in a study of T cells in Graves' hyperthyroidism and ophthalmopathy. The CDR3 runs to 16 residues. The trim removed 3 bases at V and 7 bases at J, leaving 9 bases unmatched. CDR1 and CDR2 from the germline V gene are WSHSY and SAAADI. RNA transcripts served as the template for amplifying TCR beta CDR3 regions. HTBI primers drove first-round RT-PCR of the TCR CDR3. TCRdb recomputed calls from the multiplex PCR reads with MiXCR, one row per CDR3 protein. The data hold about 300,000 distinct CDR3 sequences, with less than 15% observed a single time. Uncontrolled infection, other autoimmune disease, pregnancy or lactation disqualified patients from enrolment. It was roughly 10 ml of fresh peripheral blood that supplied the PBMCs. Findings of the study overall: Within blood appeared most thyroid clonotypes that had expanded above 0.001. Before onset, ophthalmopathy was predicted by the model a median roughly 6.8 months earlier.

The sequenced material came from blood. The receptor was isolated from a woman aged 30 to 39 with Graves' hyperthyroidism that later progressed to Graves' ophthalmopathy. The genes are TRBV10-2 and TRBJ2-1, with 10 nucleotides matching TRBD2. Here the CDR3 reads CASSEVAGGSRNEQFF. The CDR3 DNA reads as TGCGCCAGCAGTGAAGTAGCGGGAGGTAGTAGGAATGAGCAGTTCTTC.